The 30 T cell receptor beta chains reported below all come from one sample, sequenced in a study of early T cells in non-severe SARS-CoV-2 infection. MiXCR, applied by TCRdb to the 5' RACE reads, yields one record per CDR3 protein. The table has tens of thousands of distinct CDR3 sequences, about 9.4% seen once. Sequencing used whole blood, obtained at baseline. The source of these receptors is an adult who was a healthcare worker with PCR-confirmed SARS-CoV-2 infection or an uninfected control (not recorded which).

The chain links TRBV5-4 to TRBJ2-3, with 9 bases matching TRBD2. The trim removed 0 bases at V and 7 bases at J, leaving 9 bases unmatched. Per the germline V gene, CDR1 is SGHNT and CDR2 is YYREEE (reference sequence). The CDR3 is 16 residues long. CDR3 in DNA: TGTGCCAGCAGCTTGGTGGGCGGGGGGGCTCAACATACGCAGTATTTT. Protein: CASSLVGGGAQHTQYF.

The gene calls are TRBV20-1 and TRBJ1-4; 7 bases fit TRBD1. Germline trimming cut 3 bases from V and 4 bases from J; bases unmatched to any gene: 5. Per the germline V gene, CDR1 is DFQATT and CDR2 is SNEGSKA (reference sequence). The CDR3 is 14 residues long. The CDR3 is CSASAGQFNEKLFF. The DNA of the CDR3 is TGCAGTGCTAGCGCGGGACAGTTTAATGAAAAACTGTTTTTT.

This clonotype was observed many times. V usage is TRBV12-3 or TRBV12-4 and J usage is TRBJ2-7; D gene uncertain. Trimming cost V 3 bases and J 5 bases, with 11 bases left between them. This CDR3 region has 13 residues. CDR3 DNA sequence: TGTGCCAGCAGTTTGGAGATTTTCGACGAGCAGTACTTC. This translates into CASSLEIFDEQYF.

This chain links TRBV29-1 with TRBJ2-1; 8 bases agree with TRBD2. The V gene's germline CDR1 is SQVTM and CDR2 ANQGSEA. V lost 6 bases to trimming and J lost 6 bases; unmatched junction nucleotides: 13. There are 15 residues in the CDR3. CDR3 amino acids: CSVQDTGLVANEQFF. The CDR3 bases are TGCAGCGTCCAAGATACGGGACTAGTCGCCAATGAGCAGTTCTTC.

For the CDR3, the DNA is TGCAACACGAGGGTAAACAATGAGCAGTTCTTC. It specifies CNTRVNNEQFF. V and J are TRBV29-1 and TRBJ2-1; a weak D match, TRBD2 (5 bases). Per germline, CDR1 SQVTM and CDR2 ANQGSEA. CDR3 length: 11 residues.

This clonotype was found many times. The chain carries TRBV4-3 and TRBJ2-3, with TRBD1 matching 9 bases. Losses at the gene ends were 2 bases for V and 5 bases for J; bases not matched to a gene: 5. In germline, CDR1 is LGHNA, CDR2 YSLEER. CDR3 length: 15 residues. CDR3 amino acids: CASSQRDRVGDTQYF. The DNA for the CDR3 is TGCGCCAGCAGCCAACGGGACAGGGTTGGAGATACGCAGTATTTT.

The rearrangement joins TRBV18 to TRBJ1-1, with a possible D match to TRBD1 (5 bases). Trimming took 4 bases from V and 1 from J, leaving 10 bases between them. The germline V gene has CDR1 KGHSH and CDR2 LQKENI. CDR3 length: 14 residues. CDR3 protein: CASSRQGENTEAFF. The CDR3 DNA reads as TGTGCCAGCTCACGACAAGGGGAGAACACTGAAGCTTTCTTT.

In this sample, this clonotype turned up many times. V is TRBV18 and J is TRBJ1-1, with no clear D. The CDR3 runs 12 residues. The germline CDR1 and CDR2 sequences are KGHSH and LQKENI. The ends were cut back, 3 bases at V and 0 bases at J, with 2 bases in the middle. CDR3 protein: CASSPLNTEAFF. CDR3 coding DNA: TGTGCCAGCTCACCCTTGAACACTGAAGCTTTCTTT.

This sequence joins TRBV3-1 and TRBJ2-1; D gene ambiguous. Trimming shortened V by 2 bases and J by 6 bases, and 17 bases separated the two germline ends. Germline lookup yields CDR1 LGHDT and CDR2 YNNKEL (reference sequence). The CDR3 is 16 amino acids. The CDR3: CASSQSPSGGSNEQFF. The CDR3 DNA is TGTGCCAGCAGCCAAAGTCCATCAGGTGGGTCCAATGAGCAGTTCTTC.

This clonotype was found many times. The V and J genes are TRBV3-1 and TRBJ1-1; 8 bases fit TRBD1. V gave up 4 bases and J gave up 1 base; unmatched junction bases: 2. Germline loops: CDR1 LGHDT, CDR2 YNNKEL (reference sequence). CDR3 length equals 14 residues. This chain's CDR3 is CASSPRGQNTEAFF. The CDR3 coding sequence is TGTGCCAGCAGCCCCAGGGGGCAGAACACTGAAGCTTTCTTT.

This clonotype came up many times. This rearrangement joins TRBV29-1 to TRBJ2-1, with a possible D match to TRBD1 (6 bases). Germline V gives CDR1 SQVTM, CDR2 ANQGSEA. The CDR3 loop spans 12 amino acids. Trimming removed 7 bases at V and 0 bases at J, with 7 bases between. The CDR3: CSGQVSYNEQFF. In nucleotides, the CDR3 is TGCAGCGGACAGGTCTCCTACAATGAGCAGTTCTTC.

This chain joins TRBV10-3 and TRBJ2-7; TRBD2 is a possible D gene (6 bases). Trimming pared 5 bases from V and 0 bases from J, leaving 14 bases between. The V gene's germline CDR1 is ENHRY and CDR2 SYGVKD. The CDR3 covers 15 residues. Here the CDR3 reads CAISLTGDLSYEQYF. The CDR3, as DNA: TGTGCCATCAGTTTGACGGGGGACCTCTCCTACGAGCAGTACTTC.

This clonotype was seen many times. The CDR3 bases are TGCAGTGCTAGAGATGGGGGGGGCAGGTCCTACGAGCAGTACTTC. Amino acid sequence: CSARDGGGRSYEQYF. V gene TRBV20-1 combines with J gene TRBJ2-7, with D perhaps TRBD2 (7 bases). Germline V gene sequence: CDR1 DFQATT, CDR2 SNEGSKA (reference sequence). The V gene lost 0 bases and the J gene lost 1 base, with 13 bases spanning the gap. The CDR3 is 15 amino acids.

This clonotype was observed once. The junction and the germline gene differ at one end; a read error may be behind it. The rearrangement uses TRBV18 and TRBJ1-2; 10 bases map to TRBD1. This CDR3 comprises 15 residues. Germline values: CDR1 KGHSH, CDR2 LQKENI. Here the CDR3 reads CGSSPVSGQGEGYTF. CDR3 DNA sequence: TGTGGCAGCTCACCAGTCTCAGGACAGGGGGAAGGCTACACCTTC.

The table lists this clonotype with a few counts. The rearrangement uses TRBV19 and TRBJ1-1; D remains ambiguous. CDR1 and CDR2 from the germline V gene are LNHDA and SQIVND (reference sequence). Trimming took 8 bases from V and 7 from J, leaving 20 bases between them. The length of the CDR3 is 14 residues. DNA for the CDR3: TGTGCCAGTTCCAAGGTCCTTGGAAGGTTTGAAGCTTTCTTT. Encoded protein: CASSKVLGRFEAFF.

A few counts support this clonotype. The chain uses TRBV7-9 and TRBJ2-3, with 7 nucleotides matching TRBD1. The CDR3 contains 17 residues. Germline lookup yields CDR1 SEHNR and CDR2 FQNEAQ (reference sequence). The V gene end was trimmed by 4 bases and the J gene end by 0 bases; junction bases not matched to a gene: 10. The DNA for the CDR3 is TGTGCCAGCAGCTACCGCCGGGGACAGACTAGCACAGATACGCAGTATTTT. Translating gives CASSYRRGQTSTDTQYF.

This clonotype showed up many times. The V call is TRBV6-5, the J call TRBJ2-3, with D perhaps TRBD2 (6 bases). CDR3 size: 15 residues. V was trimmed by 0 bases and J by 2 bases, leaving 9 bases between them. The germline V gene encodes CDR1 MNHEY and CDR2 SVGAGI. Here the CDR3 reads CASSYSGEATDTQYF. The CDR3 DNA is TGTGCCAGCAGTTACTCAGGGGAGGCCACAGATACGCAGTATTTT.

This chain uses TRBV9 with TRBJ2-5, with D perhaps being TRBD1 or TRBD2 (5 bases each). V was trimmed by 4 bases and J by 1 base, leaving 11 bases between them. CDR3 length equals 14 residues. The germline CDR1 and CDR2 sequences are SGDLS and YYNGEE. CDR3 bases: TGTGCCAGCAGCCCCGGGACGGTCCAAGAGACCCAGTACTTC. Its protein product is CASSPGTVQETQYF. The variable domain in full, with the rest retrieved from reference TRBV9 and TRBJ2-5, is DSGVTQTPKHLITATGQRVTLRCSPRSGDLSVYWYQQSLDQGLQFLIQYYNGEERAKGNILERFSAQQFPDLHSELNLSSLELGDSALYFCASSPGTVQETQYFGPGTRLLVL.

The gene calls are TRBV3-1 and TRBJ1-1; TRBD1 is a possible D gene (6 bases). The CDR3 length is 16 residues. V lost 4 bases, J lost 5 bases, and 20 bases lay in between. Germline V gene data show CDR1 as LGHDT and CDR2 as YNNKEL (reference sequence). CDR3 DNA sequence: TGTGCCAGCAGCCGAAGCTCACAGGGTAGTTGGACTGAAGCTTTCTTT. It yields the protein CASSRSSQGSWTEAFF. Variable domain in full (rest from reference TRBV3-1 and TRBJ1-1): DTAVSQTPKYLVTQMGNDKSIKCEQNLGHDTMYWYKQDSKKFLKIMFSYNNKELIINETVPNRFSPKSPDKAHLNLHINSLELGDSAVYFCASSRSSQGSWTEAFFGQGTRLTVV.

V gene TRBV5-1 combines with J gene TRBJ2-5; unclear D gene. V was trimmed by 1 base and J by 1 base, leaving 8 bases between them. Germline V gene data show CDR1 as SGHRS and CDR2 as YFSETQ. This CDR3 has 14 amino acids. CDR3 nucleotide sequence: TGCGCCAGCAGCTTGCGCCAGCCCCAAGAGACCCAGTACTTC. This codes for CASSLRQPQETQYF.

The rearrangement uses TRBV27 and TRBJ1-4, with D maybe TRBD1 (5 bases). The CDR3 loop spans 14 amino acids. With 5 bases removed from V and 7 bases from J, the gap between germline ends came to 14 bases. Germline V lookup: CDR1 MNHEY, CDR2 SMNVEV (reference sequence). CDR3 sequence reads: CASSHGGVSEKLFF. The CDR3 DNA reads TGTGCCAGCAGTCACGGGGGGGTCAGTGAAAAACTGTTTTTT. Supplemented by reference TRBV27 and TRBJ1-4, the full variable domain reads EAQVTQNPRYLITVTGKKLTVTCSQNMNHEYMSWYRQDPGLGLRQIYYSMNVEVTDKGDVPEGYKVSRKEKRNFPLILESPSPNQTSLYFCASSHGGVSEKLFFGSGTQLSVL.

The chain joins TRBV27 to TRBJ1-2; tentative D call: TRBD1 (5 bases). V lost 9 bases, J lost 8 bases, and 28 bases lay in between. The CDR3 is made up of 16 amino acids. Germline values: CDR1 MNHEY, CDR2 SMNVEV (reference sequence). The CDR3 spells CARPPRQGAVPAGYTF. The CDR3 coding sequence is TGTGCCAGACCCCCCAGGCAAGGGGCAGTCCCCGCGGGCTACACCTTC.

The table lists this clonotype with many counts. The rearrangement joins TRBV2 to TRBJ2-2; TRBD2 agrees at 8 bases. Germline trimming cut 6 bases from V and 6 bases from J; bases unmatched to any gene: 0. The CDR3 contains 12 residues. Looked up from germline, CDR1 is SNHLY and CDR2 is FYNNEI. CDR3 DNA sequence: TGTGCCAGCAGGGGACTAGCCGGGGAGCTGTTTTTT. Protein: CASRGLAGELFF.

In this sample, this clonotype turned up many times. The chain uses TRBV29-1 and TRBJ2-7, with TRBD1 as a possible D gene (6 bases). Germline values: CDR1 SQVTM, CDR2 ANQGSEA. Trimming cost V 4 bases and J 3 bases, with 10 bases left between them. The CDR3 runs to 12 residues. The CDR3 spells CSVVGQHYEQYF. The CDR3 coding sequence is TGCAGCGTTGTCGGACAGCACTACGAGCAGTACTTC.

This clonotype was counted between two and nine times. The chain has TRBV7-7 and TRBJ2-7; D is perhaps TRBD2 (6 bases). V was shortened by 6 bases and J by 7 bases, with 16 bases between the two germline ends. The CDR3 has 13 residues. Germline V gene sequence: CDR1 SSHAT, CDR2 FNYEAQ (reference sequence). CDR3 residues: CASSPGGVGEQYF. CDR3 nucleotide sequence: TGTGCCAGCAGTCCCGGCGGGGTAGGGGAGCAGTACTTC.

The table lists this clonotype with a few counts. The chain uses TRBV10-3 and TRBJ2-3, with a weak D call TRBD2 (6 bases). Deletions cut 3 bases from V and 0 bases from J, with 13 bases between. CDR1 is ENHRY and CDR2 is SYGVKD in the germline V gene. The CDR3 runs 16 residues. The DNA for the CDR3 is TGTGCCATCAGTGAAGGTGTCGGGGGTAGCACAGATACGCAGTATTTT. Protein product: CAISEGVGGSTDTQYF.

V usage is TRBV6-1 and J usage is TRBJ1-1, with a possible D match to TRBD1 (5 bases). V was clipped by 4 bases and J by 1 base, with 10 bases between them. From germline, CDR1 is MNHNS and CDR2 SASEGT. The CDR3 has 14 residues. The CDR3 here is CASSALTGNTEAFF. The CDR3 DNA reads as TGTGCCAGCAGTGCTCTTACAGGGAACACTGAAGCTTTCTTT.

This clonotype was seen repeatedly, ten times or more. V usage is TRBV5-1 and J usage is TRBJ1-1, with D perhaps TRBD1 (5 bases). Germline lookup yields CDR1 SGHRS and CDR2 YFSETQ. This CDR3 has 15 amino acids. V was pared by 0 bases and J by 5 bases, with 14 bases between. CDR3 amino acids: CASSLDSGRWTEAFF. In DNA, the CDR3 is TGCGCCAGCAGCTTGGACTCGGGGCGATGGACTGAAGCTTTCTTT.

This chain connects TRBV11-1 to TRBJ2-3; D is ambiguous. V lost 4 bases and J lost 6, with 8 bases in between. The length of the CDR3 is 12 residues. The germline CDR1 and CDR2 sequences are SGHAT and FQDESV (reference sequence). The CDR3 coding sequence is TGTGCCAGCAGCTACCGACATGATACGCAGTATTTT. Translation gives CASSYRHDTQYF.

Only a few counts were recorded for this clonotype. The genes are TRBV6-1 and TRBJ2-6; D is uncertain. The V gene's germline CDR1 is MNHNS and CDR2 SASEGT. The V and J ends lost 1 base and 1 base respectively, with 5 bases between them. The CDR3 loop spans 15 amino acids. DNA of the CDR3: TGTGCCAGCAGTGAAGTAGGGTCTGGGGCCAACGTCCTGACTTTC. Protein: CASSEVGSGANVLTF.